This T cell receptor (beta chain) was sequenced during a study of response to subunit inactivated influenza vaccine. Study-wide results and caveats: T cells newly recruited by each seasonal influenza vaccination are few, the authors suggested.

CDR3 length equals 14 residues. Germline V gene lookup returns CDR1 ENHRY and CDR2 SYGVKD. Trimming removed 2 bases at V and 5 bases at J, with 12 bases between. About this clonotype itself: Its specificity is unknown.

One entry per CDR3 protein results from TCRdb running MiXCR on the RT-PCR reads. This sample has about 190,000 distinct CDR3 sequences, with over 13% found just once. This rearrangement joins TRBV10-3 to TRBJ1-1; TRBD1 is a possible D gene (6 bases). This sequence originates from a man aged 45-65 years who received an inactivated influenza vaccine. The input for sequencing was CD8+ T cells sorted from PBMCs, taken about 5 days after vaccination. CDR3 sequence reads: CAISELGGWTEAFF. The CDR3 nucleotides read TGTGCCATCAGTGAGCTAGGGGGTTGGACTGAAGCTTTCTTT.